Detailed here is one TCR beta chain. This specimen belongs to a study of T cell changes during pregnancy in multiple sclerosis. Germline V gives CDR1 MNHNY, CDR2 SVGAGI (reference sequence). This CDR3 has 13 residues. Here immunoSEQ multiplex PCR was the method, and the copy in TCRdb shows in-frame clones only, minus some. The table shows tens of thousands of clones, with 90% to 95% occurring only once. Here the sequenced sample was peripheral blood, taken before pregnancy. V gene TRBV6-6 combines with J gene TRBJ2-5; 9 nucleotides line up with TRBD1. The J call is doubtful: the DNA matches TRBJ2-7 better. The clonotype was recovered from a female donor with multiple sclerosis, enrolled in a pregnancy study. The DNA for the CDR3 is TGTGCCAGCACCGGACAGGGGCAATACGAGCAGTACTTC. This codes for CASTGQGQYEQYF.